In this sample, the clone carrying this T cell receptor (beta chain) turned up many times. The antigen is not known. RNA transcripts yielded amplified TCR beta CDR3 regions. The study used the HTBI primer set for a first-round RT-PCR of the TCR CDR3. TCRdb itself ran the multiplex PCR reads through MiXCR, one entry per CDR3 protein. The top ten clones hold approximately 3.8% of a sample with some 620,000 distinct CDR3 sequences, 15% to 20% of them seen once. The ends lost 5 bases at V and 5 bases at J; junction bases unmatched: 4. Germline loops: CDR1 DFQATT, CDR2 SNEGSKA (reference sequence). This CDR3 contains 14 residues. This record comes from a study of T cells in Graves' hyperthyroidism and ophthalmopathy. Findings and caveats of the study: The majority of expanded thyroid clonotypes above 0.001 also appeared in blood.

Calling Graves' hyperthyroidism stable meant ophthalmopathy did not progress within 18 months. A 10 ml volume of fresh peripheral blood provided the PBMCs. This rearrangement joins TRBV20-1 to TRBJ2-1; 12 bases match TRBD2. The TCR sequence derives from a woman in her 30s with Graves' hyperthyroidism. Sequencing used blood. CDR3 sequence (DNA): TGCAGTGCTTATACTAGCGGGGGGAACAATGAGCAGTTCTTC. Amino acids: CSAYTSGGNNEQFF.